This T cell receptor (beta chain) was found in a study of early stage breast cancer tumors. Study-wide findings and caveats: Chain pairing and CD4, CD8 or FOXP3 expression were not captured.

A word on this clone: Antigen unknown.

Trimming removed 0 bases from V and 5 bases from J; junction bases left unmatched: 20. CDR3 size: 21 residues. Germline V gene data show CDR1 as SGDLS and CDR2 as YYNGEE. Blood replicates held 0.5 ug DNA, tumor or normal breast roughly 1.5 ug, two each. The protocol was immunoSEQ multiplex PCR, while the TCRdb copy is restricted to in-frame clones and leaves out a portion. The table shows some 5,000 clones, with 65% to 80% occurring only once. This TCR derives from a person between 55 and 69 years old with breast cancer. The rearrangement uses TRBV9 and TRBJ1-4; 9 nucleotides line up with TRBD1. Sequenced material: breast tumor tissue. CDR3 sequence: CASSVGTGDRASDYPNEKLFF. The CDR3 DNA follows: TGTGCCAGCAGCGTAGGAACCGGGGACAGGGCCTCAGATTATCCGAATGAAAAACTGTTTTTT.